At least ten counts were recorded for the clone carrying this T cell receptor beta chain. The source of the sample is a study of T cells after yellow fever vaccination. V dropped 4 bases and J dropped 8; count of bases not matched to a gene: 7. The germline CDR1 and CDR2 sequences are SGHRS and YFSETQ. CDR3 length equals 14 residues. 5'RACE template switching generated TCR cDNA, adding a universal primer site and UMIs. Via MiXCR, TCRdb re-called the 5' RACE reads, giving one row per CDR3 protein. The sample contains about 140,000 distinct CDR3 sequences, roughly 8% of which appear only once. The sample was CD4+ T cells sorted from PBMCs, taken 5 days after the yellow fever booster vaccination. This TCR derives from a man aged 30 to 39 who received the YFV17D yellow fever vaccine. The rearrangement links TRBV5-1 to TRBJ2-1, with TRBD2 matching over 9 bases. CDR3 protein: CASSPGLAGHEQFF. CDR3 DNA: TGCGCCAGCAGCCCGGGACTAGCTGGTCATGAGCAGTTCTTC.